The rows below give T cell receptor beta chains drawn from one sample of a study of blood T cell repertoires in COVID-19. Some clones are missing from TCRdb's copy, which holds only in-frame ones; the method was immunoSEQ multiplex PCR. Among around 220,000 clones listed, 70% to 85% were seen once. Sequenced: peripheral blood. Source of these receptors: a woman of 80 years or more with active or convalescent COVID-19. Both conserved end residues are part of each CDR3. A D gene is named only where the DNA matches it firmly. Rows give clone size only sometimes, using once, few, many, or a class for an expanded clone.

TRBD1 | 16 | TRBJ2-4 | TRBV30 | - | CAWSERFGTEKHIQYF | TGTGCCTGGAGCGAGAGATTCGGGACAGAAAAGCACATTCAGTACTTC
TRBD1 | 14 | TRBJ2-5 | TRBV10-1 | - | CASSDGTGSETQYF | TGCGCCAGCAGTGACGGGACAGGGTCGGAGACCCAGTACTTC
- | 14 | TRBJ1-2 | TRBV19 | - | CASSGTGINYGYTF | TGTGCCAGTAGTGGAACCGGGATAAACTATGGCTACACCTTC
- | 15 | TRBJ2-1 | TRBV15 | - | CATSFLVGGNNEQFF | TGTGCCACCTCTTTTTTAGTGGGAGGTAACAATGAGCAGTTCTTC
- | 13 | TRBJ1-1 | TRBV6-6 | - | CASASWSGTEAFF | TGTGCCAGCGCCAGTTGGAGTGGGACTGAAGCTTTCTTT
- | 16 | TRBJ2-2 | TRBV19 | once | CASSNRGAPNTGELFF | TGTGCCAGTAGTAATAGAGGAGCCCCTAACACCGGGGAGCTGTTTTTT
TRBD1 | 14 | TRBJ1-6 | TRBV5-3 | - | CARRRQGLYSPLHF | TGTGCCAGAAGACGACAGGGTTTGTATTCACCCCTCCACTTT
- | 12 | TRBJ2-7 | TRBV5-4 | - | CASSLMSNEQYF | TGTGCCAGCAGCTTAATGAGTAACGAGCAGTACTTC
TRBD1 | 14 | TRBJ1-3 | TRBV7-8 | - | CASSLTGGRNTIYF | TGTGCCAGCAGCCTTACAGGGGGCAGAAACACCATATATTTT
TRBD2 | 14 | TRBJ2-7 | TRBV29-1 | - | CSVELTSGGYEQYF | TGCAGCGTTGAATTGACTAGCGGGGGCTACGAGCAGTACTTC
TRBD2 | 18 | TRBJ2-3 | TRBV5-1 | - | CASSLVGTSGGGADTQYF | TGCGCCAGCAGCTTGGTTGGGACTAGCGGAGGGGGGGCAGATACGCAGTATTTT
TRBD2 | 16 | TRBJ2-3 | TRBV11-2 | - | CASSLGVRREADTQYF | TGTGCCAGCAGCTTAGGTGTGAGGCGGGAGGCAGATACGCAGTATTTT
TRBD1 | 14 | TRBJ2-7 | TRBV7-2 | - | CASRSDRVSYEQYF | TGTGCCAGCAGGTCCGACAGGGTGTCCTACGAGCAGTACTTC
- | 16 | TRBJ2-1 | TRBV5-5 | - | CASSTAAVSSYNEQFF | TGTGCCAGCAGCACGGCAGCGGTTAGCTCCTACAATGAGCAGTTCTTC
- | 14 | TRBJ1-2 | TRBV7-2 | - | CASSWRDSLYGYTF | TGTGCCAGCAGCTGGCGGGACTCGTTGTATGGCTACACCTTC
- | 14 | TRBJ1-6 | TRBV30 | - | CAWGGGTPNSPLHF | TGTGCCTGGGGGGGCGGGACGCCGAATTCACCCCTCCACTTT
TRBD1 | 15 | TRBJ1-2 | TRBV2 | - | CASMDVDRGQNGYTF | TGTGCCAGCATGGACGTGGACAGGGGGCAAAATGGCTACACCTTC
TRBD2 | 14 | TRBJ2-1 | TRBV25-1 | many | CASSLAGVWNEQFF | TGTGCCAGCAGTCTAGCGGGAGTTTGGAATGAGCAGTTCTTC
TRBD1 | 17 | TRBJ2-7 | TRBV18 | - | CASSPLSTGTGGVEQYF | TGTGCCAGCTCACCACTTTCAACTGGGACAGGGGGCGTCGAGCAGTACTTC
TRBD2 | 17 | TRBJ2-3 | TRBV5-6 | - | CASSLASASGRTDTQYF | TGTGCCAGCAGCTTGGCCTCGGCTAGCGGACGCACAGATACGCAGTATTTT
- | 15 | TRBJ2-3 | TRBV7-2 | - | CASSLAGVSTDTQYF | TGTGCCAGCAGCTTGGCAGGGGTTAGCACAGATACGCAGTATTTT
TRBD1 | 15 | TRBJ1-1 | TRBV10-2 | - | CASSEFPGQRTEAFF | TGCGCCAGCAGTGAGTTTCCGGGACAGAGAACTGAAGCTTTCTTT
TRBD1 | 15 | TRBJ1-1 | TRBV27 | - | CASSLRTGGNTEAFF | TGTGCCAGCAGTTTACGGACAGGAGGAAACACTGAAGCTTTCTTT
TRBD1 | 16 | TRBJ2-7 | TRBV7-6 | - | CASSRDRGPSSYEQYF | TGTGCCAGCAGCCGAGACAGGGGCCCCTCGTCCTACGAGCAGTACTTC
- | 14 | TRBJ1-5 | TRBV5-1 | once | CASSLTQGGQPQHF | TGCGCCAGCAGCTTGACGCAGGGTGGTCAGCCCCAGCATTTT
- | 13 | TRBJ2-1 | TRBV19 | - | CASSIPGYNEQFF | TGTGCCAGTAGTATACCGGGGTACAATGAGCAGTTCTTC
- | 13 | TRBJ2-7 | TRBV10-3 | once | CAVRKGIGYEQYF | TGTGCCGTCCGAAAGGGGATTGGCTACGAGCAGTACTTC
TRBD2 | 16 | TRBJ2-2 | TRBV19 | - | CASSSRLAGGSGELFF | TGTGCCAGTAGTTCCAGACTAGCGGGAGGATCCGGGGAGCTGTTTTTT
- | 17 | TRBJ2-6 | TRBV5-1 | once | CASSLWTDFSGANVLTF | TGCGCCAGCAGCTTGTGGACAGATTTCTCTGGGGCCAACGTCCTGACTTTC
TRBD1 | 14 | TRBJ1-4 | TRBV30 | few | CAWSARQGQEKLFF | TGTGCCTGGAGTGCCCGACAGGGTCAAGAAAAACTGTTTTTT
TRBD1 | 13 | TRBJ2-7 | TRBV29-1 | - | CSGGQGPTAEQYF | TGCAGCGGTGGACAGGGTCCCACTGCCGAGCAGTACTTC
TRBD1 | 13 | TRBJ2-2 | TRBV4-2 | - | CASSQDRAGELFF | TGTGCCAGCAGCCAGGACAGGGCCGGGGAGCTGTTTTTT
TRBD2 | 18 | TRBJ2-1 | TRBV4-1 | - | CASSQVEIAGVQYNEQFF | TGCGCCAGCAGCCAAGTCGAAATAGCGGGAGTACAATACAATGAGCAGTTCTTC
- | 12 | TRBJ1-2 | TRBV6-6 | many | CASSYSGGGYTF | TGTGCCAGCAGTTACTCAGGGGGTGGCTACACCTTC
TRBD1 | 16 | TRBJ1-2 | TRBV5-1 | - | CASSLGGGGGGYGYTF | TGCGCCAGCAGCTTAGGGGGCGGAGGGGGCGGCTATGGCTACACCTTC
TRBD1 | 15 | TRBJ1-1 | TRBV7-8 | - | CASSGTGTGNTEAFF | TGTGCCAGCAGCGGAACCGGGACAGGGAACACTGAAGCTTTCTTT
- | 13 | TRBJ2-2 | TRBV18 | - | CASMGQNTGELFF | TGTGCCAGCATGGGGCAGAACACCGGGGAGCTGTTTTTT
- | 15 | TRBJ2-1 | TRBV7-2 | - | CASSLTTDGQGEQFF | TGTGCCAGCAGCTTGACGACAGACGGCCAGGGTGAGCAGTTCTTC
TRBD1 | 15 | TRBJ1-4 | TRBV6-5 | - | CASSYSGQGGEKLFF | TGTGCCAGCAGTTACTCTGGACAGGGAGGTGAAAAACTGTTTTTT
TRBD1 | 14 | TRBJ2-7 | TRBV6-5 | - | CASSLGGPLYEQYF | TGTGCCAGCAGTTTAGGGGGCCCCCTCTACGAGCAGTACTTC
- | 15 | TRBJ2-3 | TRBV18 | - | CASSPARDQTDTQYF | TGTGCCAGCTCACCGGCGAGGGATCAGACAGATACGCAGTATTTT
- | 13 | TRBJ2-3 | TRBV11-2 | - | CASSLERVDTQYF | TGTGCCAGCAGCTTAGAGCGGGTGGATACGCAGTATTTT
- | 14 | TRBJ1-4 | TRBV6-1 | - | CASSERAGYEKLFF | TGTGCCAGCAGTGAACGGGCAGGGTACGAAAAACTGTTTTTT
- | 14 | TRBJ1-3 | TRBV14 | few | CASSRQVSGNTIYF | TGTGCCAGCAGCCGGCAGGTATCTGGAAACACCATATATTTT
- | 17 | TRBJ2-2 | TRBV6-1 | - | CASSEREGGMNTGELFF | TGTGCCAGCAGTGAAAGGGAGGGGGGGATGAACACCGGGGAGCTGTTTTTT